These T cell receptor beta chains were read from a single sample in a study of blood T cell repertoires in COVID-19. Sequencing was performed with immunoSEQ multiplex PCR; in TCRdb, only in-frame clones are kept and a portion is missing. This table has roughly 100,000 clones, 75% to 90% appearing once. The material sequenced was peripheral blood. The receptors derive from a human donor in a cohort sampled during active COVID-19. Each CDR3 is given without its conserved first and last residue. Each record gives: V gene, J gene, CDR3 protein.

TRBV10-1	TRBJ1-4	ASTRGGEKLF
TRBV7-2	TRBJ2-5	ASSQVETQY
TRBV6-5	TRBJ2-2	AGRGLAGLTGELF
TRBV13	TRBJ2-1	ASHGDNEQF
TRBV28	TRBJ2-2	ASSSQPGLPNGELF
TRBV7-3	TRBJ1-6	ASSRIGQGLSPLH
TRBV11-3	TRBJ2-4	ASSLDRAKNIQY
TRBV10-2	TRBJ1-6	ASSDYSYNSPLH
TRBV25-1	TRBJ2-5	ASSVIAGGGYQETQY
TRBV11-2	TRBJ2-3	ASSLDLLAGTQY
TRBV6-5	TRBJ2-3	ASTLAGGTDTQY
TRBV5-1	TRBJ2-1	ASSLEAGWNEQF
TRBV11-3	TRBJ1-1	ASSLSRWDRASNTEAF
TRBV3-1/TRBV3-2	TRBJ1-6	ASSQGGTGGPLH
TRBV9	TRBJ2-2	ASSPRASGVGGELF
TRBV6-5	TRBJ2-3	ASSYPGTDTQY
TRBV4-1	TRBJ2-3	ASSQEASSGGIDTQY
TRBV11-3	TRBJ2-7	ASSLQVAAGGKSSYEQY
TRBV6-5	TRBJ1-1	ASSGGTEAF
TRBV28	TRBJ2-6	ASSRVLGGRNSGANVLT
TRBV2	TRBJ2-1	ASSRGSGGAHEQF
TRBV5-4	TRBJ2-5	ASSLALAGGPETQY
TRBV28	TRBJ1-5	ASGRGYQPQH
TRBV5-1	TRBJ2-5	ASSPEGGAWETQY
TRBV7-3	TRBJ2-2	ASSLGAGGPGELF
TRBV7-9	TRBJ2-2	ASSGPQGATGELF
TRBV5-4	TRBJ1-1	ASSEGQWNTEAF
TRBV10-3	TRBJ2-2	ASGRGGANTGELF
TRBV6-5	TRBJ1-6	ASSYSRGVSPLH
TRBV27	TRBJ2-2	ASSSFTGELF
TRBV3-1/TRBV3-2	TRBJ1-5	ASSQLPGQGNQPQH
TRBV2	TRBJ2-3	ASNNMDSTDTQY
TRBV6-5	TRBJ2-7	ASSHDGQGLVQY